This TCR beta chain was captured by sequencing in a study of OX40 agonist ivuxolimab in advanced cancers. Looking at the study overall: The costimulatory receptor OX40 (CD134) was targeted by ivuxolimab, a fully human IgG2 agonistic monoclonal antibody. Intravenous ivuxolimab was administered to patients every 2 weeks at six dose levels: 0.01, 0.1, 0.3, 1.5, 3 and 10 mg/kg. Among the roughly 54 dose-escalation patients, around 19 had hepatocellular carcinoma, about 15 melanoma, 9 renal cell carcinoma and 9 head and neck cancer. In the dose-escalation cohort, roughly four fifths of patients were male, and the mean age was approximately 60 years, with a range of roughly 20 to 85. Prior anti-PD-1, anti-PD-L1 or anti-CTLA-4 therapy was permitted, and checkpoint inhibitors had been received by 30% to 40% of dose-escalation patients. Partial responses occurred in three dose-escalation patients: two with cutaneous melanoma and one with hepatocellular carcinoma. Peripheral TCRbeta sequencing was intended to test whether TCR sequence diversity was altered and clonal T-cell expansion was caused by ivuxolimab. The paper covers the monotherapy dose-escalation part of the phase I ivuxolimab trial, which included N ≈ 52 patients. The full study reports these points: After ivuxolimab, expanded clones were on average more numerous among CD8+ T cells than among CD4+ T cells. Antigen specificity was not determined for the clonally expanded peripheral T cells. At doses of 0.1 to 3.0 mg/kg, clonal expansion of both CD4+ and CD8+ T cells in blood was seen between baseline and week 6. Low levels of normalized T-cell clonal expansion were also seen in some nonresponding patients. In the 0.1-3.0 mg/kg groups, partial responders had among the lowest normalized peripheral clonal expansion, particularly in CD8+ T cells.

The trial excluded patients who had a history of autoimmune disease or were on systemic immunosuppression. In every dose cohort, peripheral blood was drawn for TCR sequencing at baseline, cycle 4 day 1, and cycle 7 day 1. The samples were taken from a phase I, first-in-human, multicenter, open-label dose-escalation trial of ivuxolimab. Adults with locally advanced or metastatic melanoma, renal cell, hepatocellular, or head and neck squamous cell carcinoma were enrolled in the trial. Before TCR sequencing, CD4+ T cells and CD8+ T cells were sorted from peripheral blood as separate populations. Regarding this clone: Its antigen is not yet known. It has no much larger one-base neighbor in the sample; base qualities were not kept.

For sequencing of the TCRbeta CDR3 region, genomic DNA was extracted from the sorted cells. The immunoSEQ Assay was used to sequence the TCRbeta CDR3 regions. TCRdb retrieved this table from immuneACCESS and kept in-frame rearrangements only. Not all clones are present; in checked studies, unresolved V genes account for under half, and no reason is known for the remainder. The sample records about 80,000 clones, around 80% of which are singletons. Of the sample, 0.76% falls within the top ten clones. The TCR comes from an adult with an advanced solid tumor such as melanoma, head and neck, liver or kidney cancer. The input for sequencing was CD4+ or CD8+ T cells sorted from blood, taken in a trial of the OX40 agonist ivuxolimab.

The CDR3 region reads CASSIILAGTDTQYF. In nucleotides, the sequence is TGTGCCAGTAGTATAATCCTAGCGGGAACAGATACGCAGTATTTT. In this chain, TRBV19 is recombined with TRBJ2-3, with TRBD2 identical over 9 junction bases. The germline V gene (reference sequence) specifies LNHDA as CDR1 and SQIVND as CDR2. For this chain, trimming is 2 bases at the V end and 3 bases at the J end, and the number of junction bases without a gene match is 3. CDR3 length: 15 amino acids, cysteine to phenylalanine. The read is trimmed to its CDR3 DNA, 45 bases read in frame from base 1.